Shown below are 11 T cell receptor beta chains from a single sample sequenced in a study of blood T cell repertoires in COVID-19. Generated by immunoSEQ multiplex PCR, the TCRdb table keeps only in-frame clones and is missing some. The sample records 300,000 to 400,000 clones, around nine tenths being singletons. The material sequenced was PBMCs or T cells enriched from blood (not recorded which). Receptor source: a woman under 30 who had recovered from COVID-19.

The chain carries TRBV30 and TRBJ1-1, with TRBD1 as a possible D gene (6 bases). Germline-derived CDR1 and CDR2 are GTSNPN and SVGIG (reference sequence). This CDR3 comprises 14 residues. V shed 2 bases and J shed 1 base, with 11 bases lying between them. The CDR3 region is CAWSLGQKNTEAFF. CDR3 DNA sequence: TGTGCCTGGAGTCTAGGACAGAAGAACACTGAAGCTTTCTTT.

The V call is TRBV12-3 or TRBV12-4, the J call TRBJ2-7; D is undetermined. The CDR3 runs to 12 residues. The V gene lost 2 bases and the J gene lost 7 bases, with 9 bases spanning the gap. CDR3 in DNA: TGTGCCAGCAGTTTATTTCCGGTGGAGCAGTACTTC. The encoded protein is CASSLFPVEQYF.

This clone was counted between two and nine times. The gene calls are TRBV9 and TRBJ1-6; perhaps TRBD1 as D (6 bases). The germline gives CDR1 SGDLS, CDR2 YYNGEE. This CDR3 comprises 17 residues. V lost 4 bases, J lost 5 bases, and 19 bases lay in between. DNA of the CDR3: TGTGCCAGCAGCCCTCATCGGGCAGGGGAAAATAATTCACCCCTCCACTTT. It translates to CASSPHRAGENNSPLHF. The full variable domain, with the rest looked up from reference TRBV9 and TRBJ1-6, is DSGVTQTPKHLITATGQRVTLRCSPRSGDLSVYWYQQSLDQGLQFLIQYYNGEERAKGNILERFSAQQFPDLHSELNLSSLELGDSALYFCASSPHRAGENNSPLHFGNGTRLTVT.

The CDR3 sequence: CASGKQGLGGEQYF. DNA of the CDR3: TGTGCTAGTGGTAAACAGGGCTTGGGTGGGGAGCAGTACTTC. The rearrangement joins TRBV12-5 to TRBJ2-7; perhaps TRBD1 as D (6 bases). V gave up 5 bases and J gave up 7 bases, with 18 bases separating them. CDR3 size: 14 residues. The germline CDR1 and CDR2 sequences are LGHNT and FRNRAP.

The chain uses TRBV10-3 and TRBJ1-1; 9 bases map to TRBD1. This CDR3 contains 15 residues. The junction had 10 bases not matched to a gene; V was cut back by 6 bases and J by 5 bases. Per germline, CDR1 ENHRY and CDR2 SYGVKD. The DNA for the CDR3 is TGTGCCATCAGGCAAGGAGGACAGGGGTTAACTGAAGCTTTCTTT. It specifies CAIRQGGQGLTEAFF.

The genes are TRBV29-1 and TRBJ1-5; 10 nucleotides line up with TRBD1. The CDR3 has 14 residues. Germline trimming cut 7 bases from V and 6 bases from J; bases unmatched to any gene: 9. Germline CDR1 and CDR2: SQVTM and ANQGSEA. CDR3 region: CSALGTGVGQPQHF. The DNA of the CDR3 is TGCAGCGCCCTCGGGACAGGGGTAGGTCAGCCCCAGCATTTT.

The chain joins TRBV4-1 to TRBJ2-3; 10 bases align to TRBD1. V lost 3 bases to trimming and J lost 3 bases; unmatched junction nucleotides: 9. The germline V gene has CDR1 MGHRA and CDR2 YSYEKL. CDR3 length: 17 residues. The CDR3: CASSQSDRGRGTDTQYF. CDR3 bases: TGCGCCAGCAGCCAGTCAGACAGGGGGCGCGGGACAGATACGCAGTATTTT.

The CDR3 nucleotides read TGTGCCAGCAGCCCAGGCGGGTTTAATCAGCCCCAGCATTTT. This gives the protein CASSPGGFNQPQHF. The rearrangement uses TRBV7-8 and TRBJ1-5; unclear D gene. Trimming stripped 5 bases from V and 4 bases from J, with 12 bases between. The CDR3 covers 14 residues. Germline V gene sequence: CDR1 SGHVS, CDR2 FQNEAQ.

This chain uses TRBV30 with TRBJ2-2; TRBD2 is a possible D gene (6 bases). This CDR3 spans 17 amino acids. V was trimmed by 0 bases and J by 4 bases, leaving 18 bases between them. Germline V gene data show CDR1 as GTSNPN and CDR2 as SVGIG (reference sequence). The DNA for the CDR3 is TGTGCCTGGAGTGTATGGAGGGGTAGGGAGACCACCGGGGAGCTGTTTTTT. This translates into CAWSVWRGRETTGELFF.

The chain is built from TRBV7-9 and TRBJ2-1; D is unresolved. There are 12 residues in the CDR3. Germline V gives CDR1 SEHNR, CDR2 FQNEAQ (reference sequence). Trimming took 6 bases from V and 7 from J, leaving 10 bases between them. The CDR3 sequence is CASSRLLNEQFF. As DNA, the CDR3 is TGTGCCAGCAGTCGTCTTCTGAATGAGCAGTTCTTC.

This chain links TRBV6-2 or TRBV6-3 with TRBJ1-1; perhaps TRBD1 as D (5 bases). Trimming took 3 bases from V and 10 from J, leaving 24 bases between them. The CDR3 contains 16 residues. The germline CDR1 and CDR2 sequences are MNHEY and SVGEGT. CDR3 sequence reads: CASSYYLTTGGEGAFF. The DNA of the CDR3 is TGTGCCAGCAGTTATTATCTGACAACCGGGGGAGAAGGAGCTTTCTTT.